Listed below are T cell receptor beta chains from one sample, sequenced in a study of cytomegalovirus exposure and HLA in healthy donors. The protocol was immunoSEQ multiplex PCR, while the TCRdb copy is restricted to in-frame clones and leaves out a portion. In all, the sample yields about 55,000 clones. The sequencing input was PBMCs. The origin of the receptors is a man over 45 in good health and CMV-seropositive. Each CDR3 is given with its conserved first and last residue. Each record gives: J gene, V gene, D gene, CDR3 protein, CDR3 DNA. A D gene is named only where the DNA matches it firmly.

TRBJ1-5 TRBV30 - CAWSARGGIGQPQHF TGTGCCTGGAGTGCTAGGGGGGGTATAGGTCAGCCCCAGCATTTT
TRBJ1-1 TRBV6-1 - CASSAEQAVMNTEAFF TGTGCCAGCAGTGCTGAACAGGCAGTCATGAACACTGAAGCTTTCTTT
TRBJ2-3 TRBV4-2 TRBD2 CASSQDGAGGTDTQYF TGTGCCAGCAGCCAAGACGGGGCGGGGGGTACAGATACGCAGTATTTT
TRBJ2-3 TRBV6-1 TRBD1 CTSNRDRGQTDTQYF TGTACCAGCAACCGGGACAGGGGACAAACAGATACGCAGTATTTT
TRBJ2-1 TRBV4-2 TRBD1 CASSQEWQGAREQFF TGTGCCAGCAGCCAAGAATGGCAGGGGGCGCGTGAGCAGTTCTTC
TRBJ2-4 TRBV9 - CASSVALGLAKNIQYF TGTGCCAGCAGCGTAGCTTTGGGCCTAGCCAAAAACATTCAGTACTTC
TRBJ1-3 TRBV18 - CASSPPGLAGNTIYF TGTGCCAGCTCACCACCGGGGCTGGCTGGAAACACCATATATTTT
TRBJ1-1 TRBV28 TRBD1 CALSRGQGTEAFF TGTGCCTTATCGAGGGGGCAGGGCACTGAAGCTTTCTTT
TRBJ2-1 TRBV29-1 - CSVDEQVSDNEQFF TGCAGCGTTGATGAGCAGGTCTCCGACAATGAGCAGTTCTTC
TRBJ2-7 TRBV19 - CASSISTVPYEQYF TGTGCCAGTAGTATCTCGACAGTTCCTTACGAGCAGTACTTC
TRBJ2-1 TRBV6-1 TRBD1 CASSLTGSRHNEQFF TGTGCCAGCAGTCTGACAGGGTCTAGGCACAATGAGCAGTTCTTC
TRBJ2-1 TRBV5-1 - CASSSGDVSYNEQFF TGCGCCAGCAGCTCGGGGGATGTCTCCTACAATGAGCAGTTCTTC
TRBJ2-2 TRBV4-3 - CASSPSDWDGELFF TGCGCCAGCAGCCCTTCGGACTGGGACGGGGAGCTGTTTTTT
TRBJ1-1 TRBV18 TRBD1 CASSFGTGTSDTEAFF TGTGCCAGCTCATTTGGGACAGGGACGAGTGACACTGAAGCTTTCTTT
TRBJ1-4 TRBV4-1 TRBD1 CASSPHRGENEKLFF TGCGCCAGCAGCCCCCACAGGGGGGAAAATGAAAAACTGTTTTTT
TRBJ2-3 TRBV9 TRBD1 CASSPRTGNTDTQYF TGTGCCAGCAGCCCCCGGACAGGGAACACAGATACGCAGTATTTT
TRBJ2-1 TRBV29-1 TRBD1 CSSDDWTGLYNEQFF TGCAGCTCCGATGATTGGACAGGGCTCTACAATGAGCAGTTCTTC
TRBJ2-2 TRBV19 TRBD1 CASSTSRDRGVYTGELFF TGTGCCAGTAGTACGTCCCGGGACAGGGGAGTCTACACCGGGGAGCTGTTTTTT
TRBJ1-1 TRBV7-9 - CASSVRGDTEAFF TGTGCCAGCAGCGTCCGGGGGGATACTGAAGCTTTCTTT
TRBJ2-1 TRBV7-7 - CASSDSGTGVVDEQFF TGTGCTAGCAGCGACAGCGGAACGGGAGTCGTTGATGAGCAGTTCTTC
TRBJ1-6 TRBV4-3 - CASSQDRGPESPLHF TGCGCCAGCAGCCAAGACAGGGGCCCTGAGTCACCCCTCCACTTT
TRBJ2-1 TRBV4-1 TRBD2 CASSQDPSGGAREQFF TGCGCCAGCAGCCAAGATCCCAGCGGGGGGGCGAGGGAGCAGTTCTTC
TRBJ2-3 TRBV5-1 - CASRTTSGGDTQYF TGCGCCAGCAGGACCACTTCCGGGGGAGATACGCAGTATTTT
TRBJ1-5 TRBV7-2 - CASSLGGGWGQPQHF TGTGCCAGCAGCTTAGGGGGGGGCTGGGGTCAGCCCCAGCATTTT
TRBJ2-1 TRBV4-1 TRBD2 CASSPPGLGGEQFF TGCGCCAGCAGCCCCCCGGGACTAGGAGGGGAGCAGTTCTTC
TRBJ1-2 TRBV5-1 - CASSLASQGSGGYTF TGCGCCAGCAGCTTGGCGAGCCAGGGGAGTGGAGGCTACACCTTC
TRBJ2-5 TRBV5-1 TRBD1 CASSPGTGVLSQETQYF TGCGCCAGCAGCCCAGGGACAGGGGTCCTAAGCCAAGAGACCCAGTACTTC
TRBJ1-2 TRBV5-8 TRBD1 CASSLEGADYGYTF TGTGCCAGCAGCTTGGAGGGGGCTGACTATGGCTACACCTTC
TRBJ2-7 TRBV6-5 TRBD1 CASSRTGTYEQYF TGTGCCAGCAGTCGGACAGGGACCTACGAGCAGTACTTC
TRBJ1-1 TRBV29-1 - CSVTTTVVPEAFF TGCAGCGTAACGACGACAGTCGTCCCTGAAGCTTTCTTT
TRBJ1-4 TRBV2 TRBD1 CASRQGYNEKLFF TGTGCCAGCAGACAGGGGTATAATGAAAAACTGTTTTTT
TRBJ1-2 TRBV27 - CASSLTANYGYTF TGTGCCAGCAGTTTGACAGCTAACTATGGCTACACCTTC
TRBJ1-1 TRBV18 - CASSQQGNEAFF TGTGCCAGCTCACAACAGGGAAATGAAGCTTTCTTT
TRBJ2-1 TRBV2 - CASTKDFVNEQFF TGTGCCAGCACCAAGGACTTTGTAAATGAGCAGTTCTTC
TRBJ2-1 TRBV10-1 TRBD2 CASRRREGLNEQFF TGCGCCAGCCGCCGGCGGGAGGGCCTCAATGAGCAGTTCTTC
TRBJ2-7 TRBV5-1 TRBD1 CASSTGDSRHEQYF TGCGCCAGCAGCACTGGGGACAGCCGTCACGAGCAGTACTTC
TRBJ2-1 TRBV21-1 - CASSKAARPPYNEQFF TGTGCCAGCAGCAAAGCGGCGAGGCCTCCCTACAATGAGCAGTTCTTC
TRBJ2-3 TRBV6-1 - CASSGQLDGTQYF TGTGCCAGCTCGGGTCAGCTGGATGGAACGCAGTATTTT
TRBJ2-7 TRBV5-1 TRBD2 CASSEGLAGIYEQYF TGCGCCAGCAGCGAGGGACTAGCGGGAATCTACGAGCAGTACTTC
TRBJ2-7 TRBV4-1 TRBD2 CASSSTGLAGTPQYF TGCGCCAGCAGTTCCACTGGACTAGCGGGAACCCCCCAGTACTTC
TRBJ2-3 TRBV11-2 - CASSLGLETDTQYF TGTGCCAGCAGCTTAGGACTAGAAACAGATACGCAGTATTTT
TRBJ1-1 TRBV4-1 TRBD1 CASSQIQGGTEAFF TGCGCCAGCAGCCAAATTCAGGGGGGCACTGAAGCTTTCTTT
TRBJ2-7 TRBV28 - CASSPPLTGTYEQYF TGTGCCAGCAGTCCACCTCTGACAGGTACCTACGAGCAGTACTTC
TRBJ1-1 TRBV5-1 - CASSAESMNTEAFF TGCGCCAGCAGCGCGGAAAGCATGAACACTGAAGCTTTCTTT
TRBJ2-1 TRBV4-2 TRBD2 CASSQESGLAGDEQFF TGTGCCAGCAGCCAAGAATCTGGACTAGCGGGAGATGAGCAGTTCTTC